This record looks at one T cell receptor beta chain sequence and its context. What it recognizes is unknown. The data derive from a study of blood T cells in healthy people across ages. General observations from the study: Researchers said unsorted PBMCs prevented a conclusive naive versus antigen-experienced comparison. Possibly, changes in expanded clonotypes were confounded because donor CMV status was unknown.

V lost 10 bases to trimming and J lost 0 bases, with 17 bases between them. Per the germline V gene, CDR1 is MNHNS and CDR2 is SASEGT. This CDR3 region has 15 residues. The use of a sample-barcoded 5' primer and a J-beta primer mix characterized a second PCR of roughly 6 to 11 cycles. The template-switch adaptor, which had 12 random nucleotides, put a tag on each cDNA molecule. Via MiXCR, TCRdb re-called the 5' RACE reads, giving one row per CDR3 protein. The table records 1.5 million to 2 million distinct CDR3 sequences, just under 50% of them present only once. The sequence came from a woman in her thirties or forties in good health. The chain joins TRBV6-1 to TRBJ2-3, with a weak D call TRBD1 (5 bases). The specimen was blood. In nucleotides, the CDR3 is TGTGCCATCGAGCCAAGGGGCGTGAGCACAGATACGCAGTATTTT. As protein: CAIEPRGVSTDTQYF.